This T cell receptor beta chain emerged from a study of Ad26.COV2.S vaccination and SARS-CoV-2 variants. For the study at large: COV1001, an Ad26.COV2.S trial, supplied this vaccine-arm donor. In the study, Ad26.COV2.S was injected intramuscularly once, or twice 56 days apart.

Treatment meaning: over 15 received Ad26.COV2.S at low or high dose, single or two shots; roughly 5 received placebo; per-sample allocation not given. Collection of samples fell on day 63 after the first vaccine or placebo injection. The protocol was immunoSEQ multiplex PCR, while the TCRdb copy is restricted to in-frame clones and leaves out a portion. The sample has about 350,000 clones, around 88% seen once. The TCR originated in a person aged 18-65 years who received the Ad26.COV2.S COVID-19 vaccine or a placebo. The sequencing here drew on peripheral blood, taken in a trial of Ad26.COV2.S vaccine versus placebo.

The CDR3 loop reads CSVEESADFYMNTEAFF. In DNA form, the CDR3 reads TGCAGCGTTGAAGAGTCGGCAGACTTTTACATGAACACTGAAGCTTTCTTT. The V gene is TRBV29-1, the J gene TRBJ1-1; D is unclear. The CDR3 totals 17 residues. The V end was cut by 0 bases, the J end by 0 bases, with 17 bases between. Germline CDR1 is SQVTM and CDR2 is ANQGSEA.